These 23 T cell receptor beta chains came from one sample sequenced in a study of identical twins. Using its own MiXCR run on the 5' RACE reads, TCRdb lists one record per CDR3 protein. The sample has fewer than 250,000 distinct CDR3 sequences, around 7% seen once. The data also belong to a second study, concerning yellow fever vaccine responses in identical twins.

Input material: memory (CD45RO+) T cells sorted from blood. The receptors here all came from a woman aged 18 to 35 in good health.

The chain couples TRBV5-1 to TRBJ2-1; a possible D gene is TRBD1 (5 bases). Germline V gives CDR1 SGHRS, CDR2 YFSETQ. V was shortened by 4 bases and J by 6 bases, with 8 bases between the two germline ends. This CDR3 contains 12 residues. CDR3 region: CASSGTGNEQFF. CDR3 in DNA: TGCGCCAGCAGCGGAACAGGCAATGAGCAGTTCTTC.

This clonotype was observed a handful of times. This chain joins TRBV20-1 and TRBJ2-1, with 10 nucleotides matching TRBD2. Per the germline V gene, CDR1 is DFQATT and CDR2 is SNEGSKA (reference sequence). The length of the CDR3 is 13 residues. V lost 6 bases, J lost 8 bases, and 7 bases stayed unmatched. The CDR3 region has the DNA TGCAGTGCCCTACGGACTAGCGGAGATGAGCAGTTCTTC. Its translation: CSALRTSGDEQFF.

The sample holds many counts of this clonotype. The chain employs TRBV12-5 and TRBJ2-3, with D tentatively TRBD2 (5 bases). Germline V lookup: CDR1 LGHNT, CDR2 FRNRAP. The CDR3 is made up of 16 amino acids. Trimming took 2 bases from V and 1 from J, leaving 13 bases between them. CDR3 protein: CASGLPILRGTDTQYF. CDR3 nucleotide sequence: TGTGCTAGTGGTTTGCCCATCCTGCGGGGCACAGATACGCAGTATTTT.

This clonotype appeared a few times. This rearrangement joins TRBV6-4 to TRBJ2-3; 8 positions match TRBD2. The V gene end was trimmed by 3 bases and the J gene end by 2 bases; junction bases not matched to a gene: 4. The V gene's germline CDR1 is MRHNA and CDR2 SNTAGT. CDR3 length equals 15 residues. CDR3 sequence: CASSEREDATDTQYF. The CDR3 region has the DNA TGTGCCAGCAGTGAGCGGGAGGATGCCACAGATACGCAGTATTTT.

This clonotype appeared many times. The chain carries TRBV6-1 and TRBJ1-5, with TRBD1 as a possible D gene (5 bases). The CDR3 consists of 15 residues. The germline V gene has CDR1 MNHNS and CDR2 SASEGT. Trimming removed 7 bases from V and 0 bases from J, with 13 bases in between. CDR3 region: CASIGGAYSNQPQHF. The CDR3 DNA reads as TGTGCCAGCATTGGAGGGGCTTATAGCAATCAGCCCCAGCATTTT.

Many counts were recorded for this clonotype. The chain joins TRBV5-1 to TRBJ2-1, with a tentative D call TRBD1 (6 bases). This CDR3 has 15 residues. The ends were cut back, 0 bases at V and 4 bases at J, with 11 bases in the middle. Germline-derived CDR1 and CDR2 are SGHRS and YFSETQ. CDR3 amino acids: CASSLAGTPYNEQFF. The CDR3, as DNA: TGCGCCAGCAGCTTGGCCGGGACACCTTACAATGAGCAGTTCTTC.

This clonotype was detected only a few times. The chain employs TRBV29-1 and TRBJ2-5; D unresolved. Germline CDR1 reads SQVTM; CDR2 reads ANQGSEA. Deletions cut 3 bases from V and 0 bases from J, with 8 bases between. The CDR3 has 13 amino acids. CDR3 in DNA: TGCAGCGTTGAGGGCAGGAACCAAGAGACCCAGTACTTC. This codes for CSVEGRNQETQYF.

This clonotype has a handful of counts. The V call is TRBV7-2, the J call TRBJ1-6; D is undetermined. Trimming shortened V by 3 bases and J by 8 bases, and 17 bases separated the two germline ends. Germline V gene lookup returns CDR1 SGHTA and CDR2 FQGNSA. This CDR3 is 16 amino acids long. CDR3 nucleotides: TGTGCCAGCAGCTTTTCGATCGGCCCTGGGGATTCACCCCTCCACTTT. Translation: CASSFSIGPGDSPLHF.

This clonotype has ten or more counts. This chain joins TRBV7-9 and TRBJ2-5; perhaps TRBD1 as D (5 bases). Trimming pared 4 bases from V and 9 bases from J, leaving 21 bases between. The germline V gene encodes CDR1 SEHNR and CDR2 FQNEAQ (reference sequence). The CDR3 totals 15 residues. Here the CDR3 DNA reads TGTGCCAGCAGCTCGCAGGGTTTGACGCAGGAACCCCAGTACTTC. Its protein product is CASSSQGLTQEPQYF.

This clonotype was picked up a small number of times. The chain combines TRBV4-2 with TRBJ2-7, with 7 bases lining up with TRBD2. From germline, CDR1 is LGHNA and CDR2 YNFKEQ. This CDR3 comprises 16 residues. Trimming cost V 4 bases and J 3 bases; bases outside gene matches: 12. This chain's CDR3 is CASSPDVGGGFYEQYF. The CDR3, as DNA: TGTGCCAGCAGCCCAGACGTTGGGGGAGGGTTCTACGAGCAGTACTTC.

This clonotype was counted a few times. This chain joins TRBV5-5 and TRBJ2-3; tentatively, D is TRBD1 (6 bases). CDR1 and CDR2 (germline): SGHKS, YYEKEE (reference sequence). V was cut by 2 bases and J by 2 bases, with 18 bases left in between. The CDR3 extends over 17 amino acids. CDR3 in DNA: TGTGCCAGCAGCTTCCCGACAGGTCCAGGGGCCACAGATACGCAGTATTTT. Translating it yields CASSFPTGPGATDTQYF.

This clonotype was counted between two and nine times. The rearrangement uses TRBV20-1 and TRBJ2-4; 8 bases match TRBD2. CDR3 length: 15 amino acids. V gave up 3 bases and J gave up 3 bases; unmatched junction bases: 7. CDR1 DFQATT and CDR2 SNEGSKA come from the germline V gene (reference sequence). In DNA, the CDR3 is TGCAGTGCTAGTAAACGGGAGGGAAGCAAAAACATTCAGTACTTC. Translating it yields CSASKREGSKNIQYF.

The rearrangement uses TRBV6-5 and TRBJ2-5; possibly TRBD1 for D (5 bases). From germline, CDR1 is MNHEY and CDR2 SVGAGI. V gave up 4 bases and J gave up 7 bases, with 16 bases separating them. This CDR3 has 14 amino acids. This CDR3 reads CASSSPGHAGTQYF. CDR3 nucleotides: TGTGCCAGCAGTTCCCCCGGACATGCCGGGACCCAGTACTTC.

In this sample, this clonotype turned up many times. In DNA, the CDR3 is TGTGCCAGCAGCCCCCTCACCGGGGAGCTGTTTTTT. This translates into CASSPLTGELFF. The V call is TRBV7-8, the J call TRBJ2-2; no firm D call. Germline CDR1 is SGHVS and CDR2 is FQNEAQ. The CDR3 extends over 12 amino acids. The V end lost 5 bases, the J end lost 4 bases, and 5 bases lay between the germline ends.

At least ten counts were recorded for this clonotype. CDR3: CASSGGIVVTDTQYF. In DNA, the CDR3 is TGTGCCAGCAGCGGAGGGATCGTAGTCACAGATACGCAGTATTTT. The chain links TRBV2 to TRBJ2-3; weak D call: TRBD2 (6 bases). Between the trimmed V and J ends, which lost 6 bases and 2 bases, there was a span of 15 bases. There are 15 residues in the CDR3. CDR1 and CDR2 (germline): SNHLY, FYNNEI.

This clonotype was detected only a few times. The genes are TRBV7-6 and TRBJ2-7, with 8 bases aligning to TRBD1. Trimming cost V 5 bases and J 0 bases; bases outside gene matches: 6. Germline V gene data show CDR1 as SGHVS and CDR2 as FNYEAQ. This CDR3 comprises 15 residues. This CDR3 is CASSRGDRTSYEQYF. The CDR3 bases are TGTGCCAGCAGCCGAGGGGACAGGACCTCCTACGAGCAGTACTTC.

This clonotype was seen more than once but under ten times. CDR3 DNA sequence: TGCAGCGCCCGGGTAGATACGCAGTATTTT. Translating it yields CSARVDTQYF. The V gene is TRBV29-1, the J gene TRBJ2-3; no reliable D call. The CDR3 consists of 10 residues. V shed 7 bases and J shed 5 bases, with 7 bases lying between them. Germline V gene data show CDR1 as SQVTM and CDR2 as ANQGSEA.

The CDR3 sequence is CASSYPKCRDRGLHEQYV. DNA for the CDR3: TGTGCCAGCAGTTACCCAAAATGCCGGGACAGGGGGCTCCACGAGCAGTACGTC. The V call is TRBV6-5, the J call TRBJ2-7, with TRBD1 matching 12 bases. Germline CDR1 MNHEY, CDR2 SVGAGI. CDR3 length: 18 residues. After removal of 2 bases from V and 5 bases from J, the junction contained 13 bases not matched to a gene.

This clonotype was seen ten or more times. This sequence joins TRBV20-1 and TRBJ1-4; D is ambiguous. This CDR3 has 15 residues. CDR1 DFQATT and CDR2 SNEGSKA come from the germline V gene (reference sequence). V was trimmed by 0 bases and J by 5 bases, leaving 13 bases between them. The CDR3 bases are TGCAGTGCTAGAGATCCCGGGCAGAGAAATGAAAAACTGTTTTTT. Encoded protein: CSARDPGQRNEKLFF.

This clonotype was seen a handful of times. The J gene is TRBJ2-3, the V gene TRBV2, with D possibly TRBD1 on 5 matching bases. Trimming stripped 4 bases from V and 0 bases from J, with 5 bases between. Germline values: CDR1 SNHLY, CDR2 FYNNEI. The CDR3 extends over 13 amino acids. CDR3 loop: CASSGQSTDTQYF. For the CDR3, the DNA is TGTGCCAGCAGTGGACAGAGCACAGATACGCAGTATTTT. Complete variable domain (other parts from reference TRBV2 and TRBJ2-3): EPEVTQTPSHQVTQMGQEVILRCVPISNHLYFYWYRQILGQKVEFLVSFYNNEISEKSEIFDDQFSVERPDGSNFTLKIRSTKLEDSAMYFCASSGQSTDTQYFGPGTRLTVL.

The chain joins TRBV7-6 to TRBJ2-2, with D perhaps TRBD2 (5 bases). Germline CDR1 is SGHVS and CDR2 is FNYEAQ. Trimming pared 4 bases from V and 5 bases from J, leaving 14 bases between. CDR3 length equals 15 residues. CDR3 in amino acids: CASSSRTGKTGELFF. CDR3 in DNA: TGTGCCAGCAGCTCAAGAACGGGAAAAACCGGGGAGCTGTTTTTT.

This clonotype was detected many times. The rearrangement uses TRBV7-8 and TRBJ1-6; maybe TRBD1 (6 bases). The CDR3 is 14 amino acids. V was trimmed by 1 base and J by 9 bases, leaving 10 bases between them. In germline, CDR1 is SGHVS, CDR2 FQNEAQ. The CDR3 spells CASSLEQGSSPLHF. CDR3 sequence (DNA): TGTGCCAGCAGCTTAGAACAGGGAAGTTCACCCCTCCACTTT.

This clonotype was detected many times. The V call is TRBV15, the J call TRBJ2-2; tentative D call: TRBD2 (6 bases). V dropped 4 bases and J dropped 2 bases, with 11 bases sitting between them. CDR3 length: 15 residues. CDR1 is LNHNV, CDR2 YYDKDF, per germline (reference sequence). CDR3 residues: CATSNGLINTGELFF. The CDR3 DNA is TGTGCCACCAGCAATGGACTAATTAACACCGGGGAGCTGTTTTTT.